This TCR beta chain is drawn from a study of T cells in Graves' hyperthyroidism and ophthalmopathy. Regions amplified from RNA transcripts were the TCR beta CDR3 regions. The study used the HTBI primer set for a first-round RT-PCR of the TCR CDR3. MiXCR, applied by TCRdb to the multiplex PCR reads, yields one record per CDR3 protein. The table includes around 380,000 distinct CDR3 sequences, roughly 12% detected once. In its sample, this clonotype was seen many times. The junction and the germline gene differ at one end; a read error may be behind it. CDR1 and CDR2 from the germline V gene are SNHLY and FYNNEI. The CDR3 contains 15 residues. Patients between 18 and 65 years old had hyperthyroidism, newly diagnosed and lasting under 2 months. Uncontrolled infection, other autoimmune disease, pregnancy or lactation led to exclusion. The diagnoses drew upon clinical symptoms, serum thyroxine and TRAb, thyroid ultrasound and orbital computed tomography. Blood sampling occurred at first hyperthyroidism diagnosis, ahead of any ophthalmopathy symptoms.

V usage is TRBV2 and J usage is TRBJ2-2, with 10 bases identical to TRBD2. The source material was blood. The receptor comes from a man younger than 40 with Graves' hyperthyroidism that later progressed to Graves' ophthalmopathy. The CDR3 loop is CASREAGGPAGELFF. In nucleotides, the CDR3 is TGTGCCAGCAGGGAAGCGGGGGGGCCTGCCGGGGAGCTGTTTTTT.